Listed below are T cell receptor beta chains from one sample, sequenced in a study of response to subunit inactivated influenza vaccine. TCRdb redid the calling of the RT-PCR reads with MiXCR, one entry per CDR3 protein. This table has approximately 530,000 distinct CDR3 sequences, roughly 8.2% appearing once. Material: PBMCs from blood, obtained roughly 24 months after vaccination. These TCRs come from a man between 50 and 70 years old who received an inactivated influenza vaccine. Each CDR3 is given with its conserved first and last residue. Fields, in order: V gene, clone size, J gene, D gene, CDR3 protein, CDR3 DNA. A D gene is named only where the DNA matches it firmly. A clone size is listed for some rows: how often the clone was seen (once, few, many), or a class if it is expanded.

V gene: TRBV7-2
clone size: .
J gene: TRBJ2-3
D gene: .
CDR3 protein: CASSLVAGAYTDTQYF
CDR3 DNA: TGTGCCAGCAGCTTAGTGGCGGGGGCCTACACAGATACGCAGTATTTT

V gene: TRBV5-1
clone size: .
J gene: TRBJ2-7
D gene: .
CDR3 protein: CASSLVVGDLAEQYF
CDR3 DNA: TGCGCCAGCAGCTTGGTGGTCGGGGACCTCGCCGAGCAGTACTTC

V gene: TRBV19
clone size: few
J gene: TRBJ2-7
D gene: TRBD2
CDR3 protein: CASSTGGGSSYEQYF
CDR3 DNA: TGTGCCAGTAGTACCGGCGGCGGGAGTTCTTACGAGCAGTACTTC

V gene: TRBV7-3
clone size: many
J gene: TRBJ2-1
D gene: .
CDR3 protein: CASSFGLSGDEQFF
CDR3 DNA: TGTGCCAGCAGCTTCGGACTCTCAGGCGATGAGCAGTTCTTC

V gene: TRBV7-2
clone size: many
J gene: TRBJ1-5
D gene: .
CDR3 protein: CASSWTLGSNQPQHF
CDR3 DNA: TGTGCCAGCAGCTGGACCTTGGGGAGCAATCAGCCCCAGCATTTT

V gene: TRBV6-6
clone size: many
J gene: TRBJ1-6
D gene: .
CDR3 protein: CAGQTGSGSPLHF
CDR3 DNA: TGTGCCGGCCAAACAGGGTCGGGTTCACCCCTCCACTTT

V gene: TRBV7-2
clone size: many
J gene: TRBJ2-5
D gene: TRBD2
CDR3 protein: CASSLGGRARETQYF
CDR3 DNA: TGTGCCAGCAGCTTAGGTGGGAGGGCCCGGGAGACCCAGTACTTC

V gene: TRBV4-3
clone size: .
J gene: TRBJ2-1
D gene: TRBD1
CDR3 protein: CASSQEGTAYNEQFF
CDR3 DNA: TGCGCCAGCAGCCAAGAAGGGACAGCCTACAATGAGCAGTTCTTC

V gene: TRBV4-1
clone size: few
J gene: TRBJ2-1
D gene: TRBD1
CDR3 protein: CASSKRQGMDEQFF
CDR3 DNA: TGCGCCAGCAGCAAGAGACAGGGTATGGATGAGCAGTTCTTC

V gene: TRBV6-1
clone size: .
J gene: TRBJ2-1
D gene: TRBD1
CDR3 protein: CASRDRGLYNEQFF
CDR3 DNA: TGTGCCAGCAGGGACAGGGGGCTGTACAATGAGCAGTTCTTC

V gene: TRBV7-8
clone size: many
J gene: TRBJ2-1
D gene: TRBD2
CDR3 protein: CATGLAVVNEQFF
CDR3 DNA: TGTGCCACGGGACTAGCCGTGGTTAATGAGCAGTTCTTC

V gene: TRBV10-3
clone size: many
J gene: TRBJ2-3
D gene: .
CDR3 protein: CAISELQREWADTQYF
CDR3 DNA: TGTGCCATCAGTGAGTTACAGAGGGAGTGGGCAGATACGCAGTATTTT

V gene: TRBV29-1
clone size: .
J gene: TRBJ2-5
D gene: TRBD1
CDR3 protein: CSVAGTGHIPRLDETQYF
CDR3 DNA: TGCAGCGTGGCCGGGACAGGGCATATCCCAAGGTTAGACGAGACCCAGTACTTC

V gene: TRBV5-6
clone size: many
J gene: TRBJ2-3
D gene: .
CDR3 protein: CASSLEARERLADTQYF
CDR3 DNA: TGTGCCAGCAGCTTGGAGGCCAGGGAAAGGTTGGCAGATACGCAGTATTTT

V gene: TRBV12-3/TRBV12-4
clone size: many
J gene: TRBJ2-5
D gene: TRBD1
CDR3 protein: CASSSTGKTQYF
CDR3 DNA: TGTGCCAGCAGTTCGACAGGGAAGACCCAGTACTTC

V gene: TRBV7-6
clone size: .
J gene: TRBJ2-5
D gene: .
CDR3 protein: CASSLGAGMGETQYF
CDR3 DNA: TGTGCCAGCAGCTTAGGGGCGGGGATGGGGGAGACCCAGTACTTC

V gene: TRBV9
clone size: .
J gene: TRBJ2-7
D gene: .
CDR3 protein: CASSAGQSSYEQYF
CDR3 DNA: TGTGCCAGCAGCGCCGGACAGAGCTCCTACGAGCAGTACTTC